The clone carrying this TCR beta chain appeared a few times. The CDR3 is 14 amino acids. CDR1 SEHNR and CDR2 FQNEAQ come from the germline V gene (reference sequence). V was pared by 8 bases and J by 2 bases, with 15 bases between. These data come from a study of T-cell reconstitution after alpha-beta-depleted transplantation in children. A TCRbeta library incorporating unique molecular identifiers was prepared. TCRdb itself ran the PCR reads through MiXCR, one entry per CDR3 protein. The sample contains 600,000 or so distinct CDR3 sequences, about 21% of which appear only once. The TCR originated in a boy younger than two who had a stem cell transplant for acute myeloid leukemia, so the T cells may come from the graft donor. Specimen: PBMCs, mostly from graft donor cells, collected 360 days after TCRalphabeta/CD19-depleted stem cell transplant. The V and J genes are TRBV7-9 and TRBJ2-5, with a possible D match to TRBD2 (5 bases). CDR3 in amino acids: CASLAGGGQETQYF. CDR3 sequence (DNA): TGTGCCAGCCTCGCTGGCGGAGGTCAAGAGACCCAGTACTTC.